What follows describes a single TCR beta chain. The entry originates in a study of blood T cell repertoires in COVID-19. Across the whole study: Donors in the United States, Italy and Spain gave samples during acute or convalescent COVID-19. T cells, B-cell-depleted T cells, or PBMCs supplied cDNA or gDNA.

Seattle researchers signed up patients amid active infection and tracked them longitudinally. In the original analysis: Estimation of nucleated cell counts relied on the amplification of reference gene primers. The method was immunoSEQ multiplex PCR; TCRdb's version includes in-frame clones alone and lacks a portion of them. For V, J and clone size, that table is used; D and trimming come from the DNA. The sample has around 52,000 clones, about 90% seen once. The clonotype originates from an elderly woman with COVID-19, enrolled during active disease. The sequencing input was peripheral blood.

Written as DNA, the CDR3 is TGTGCCAGCTCACCCGGACAGGGGGGTGGCTACACCTTC. Its protein is CASSPGQGGGYTF. This chain joins TRBV18 and TRBJ1-2; 10 positions match TRBD1. Germline trimming cut 3 bases from V and 7 bases from J; bases unmatched to any gene: 2. The germline gives CDR1 KGHSH, CDR2 LQKENI. This CDR3 is 13 amino acids long.